This is a list of T cell receptor beta chains from one sample in a study of cytomegalovirus exposure and HLA in healthy donors. Assay used: immunoSEQ multiplex PCR; TCRdb lists only in-frame clones, some missing. The sample lists hundreds of thousands of clones, about 75% occurring once. Sequencing was carried out using PBMCs. The origin of the receptors is a female donor in good health and CMV-seronegative. The CDR3 runs from the conserved cysteine through the conserved F or W. D genes are given only for firm matches. Only part of the rows carry a size: once, few, many, or a class if the clone is expanded.

D	V	size	J	CDR3	DNA
NA	TRBV11-2	few	TRBJ2-5	CASSLIGSETQYF	TGTGCCAGCAGCTTAATCGGGAGTGAGACCCAGTACTTC
TRBD2	TRBV2	NA	TRBJ2-1	CASSPPRTSGLRARNNEQFF	TGTGCCAGCAGTCCCCCTCGGACTAGCGGGCTACGGGCCCGCAACAATGAGCAGTTCTTC
TRBD2	TRBV27	once	TRBJ2-3	CASSFSGGVADTQYF	TGTGCCAGCAGTTTCTCGGGAGGGGTTGCAGATACGCAGTATTTT
TRBD1	TRBV29-1	few	TRBJ2-5	CSVDPTGKNAKTQYF	TGCAGCGTCGACCCGACAGGGAAGAATGCAAAGACCCAGTACTTC
NA	TRBV28	few	TRBJ1-2	CASSLYGLQGPYYGYTF	TGTGCCAGCAGTTTATACGGGTTGCAGGGTCCCTACTATGGCTACACCTTC
TRBD2	TRBV5-8	NA	TRBJ2-1	CASSLVGSSGYNEQFF	TGTGCCAGCAGCTTGGTTGGGTCTAGCGGGTACAATGAGCAGTTCTTC
NA	TRBV5-8	NA	TRBJ2-3	CASRSETSQETSTDTQYF	TGTGCCAGCAGGTCCGAAACCTCACAGGAAACTAGCACAGATACGCAGTATTTT
NA	TRBV18	few	TRBJ2-7	CASSPTGFDEQYF	TGTGCCAGCTCACCGACAGGTTTCGACGAGCAGTACTTC
TRBD1	TRBV7-7	NA	TRBJ2-2	CASSKTGIGTGELFF	TGTGCTAGCAGCAAGACAGGGATCGGCACCGGGGAGCTGTTTTTT
TRBD2	TRBV7-9	few	TRBJ2-7	CASSLVGLAGSEQYF	TGTGCCAGCAGCTTAGTGGGACTAGCGGGCTCTGAGCAGTACTTC
NA	TRBV6-1	NA	TRBJ2-1	CASSLGGNEQFF	TGTGCCAGCTCCCTCGGAGGCAATGAGCAGTTCTTC
TRBD1	TRBV27	NA	TRBJ2-1	CASVRRTGSHEQFF	TGTGCCAGCGTCCGAAGGACAGGGAGCCATGAGCAGTTCTTC
NA	TRBV5-1	NA	TRBJ1-3	CASSLVGFSGNTIYF	TGCGCCAGCAGCTTGGTCGGGTTCTCTGGAAACACCATATATTTT
TRBD1	TRBV27	NA	TRBJ1-2	CASSPGQGLWGYTF	TGTGCCAGCAGTCCCGGACAGGGTCTTTGGGGCTACACCTTC
NA	TRBV7-2	NA	TRBJ1-2	CASSVDGQSVRYGYTF	TGTGCCAGCAGCGTAGACGGACAGTCCGTTCGGTATGGCTACACCTTC
NA	TRBV30	NA	TRBJ2-7	CAWSPRSYEQYF	TGTGCCTGGAGTCCTAGGTCCTACGAGCAGTACTTC
NA	TRBV9	NA	TRBJ2-3	CASSVGTVGATDTQYF	TGTGCCAGCAGCGTAGGAACGGTGGGAGCCACAGATACGCAGTATTTT
NA	TRBV4-1	NA	TRBJ2-1	CASSQESSYNEQFF	TGCGCCAGCAGCCAAGAATCCAGTTACAATGAGCAGTTCTTC
TRBD2	TRBV5-1	NA	TRBJ2-7	CASKLGGSPSSYEQYF	TGCGCCAGCAAGTTGGGCGGGAGCCCGAGCTCCTACGAGCAGTACTTC
NA	TRBV27	few	TRBJ2-1	CASSYQVGWMGNEQFF	TGTGCCAGCAGTTATCAAGTCGGGTGGATGGGCAATGAGCAGTTCTTC
TRBD1	TRBV19	few	TRBJ1-5	CASSIPGQGAYQPQHF	TGTGCCAGTAGTATACCGGGACAGGGGGCTTATCAGCCCCAGCATTTT
NA	TRBV5-8	few	TRBJ1-1	CASSLVEDLRHGAFF	TGTGCCAGCAGCTTGGTCGAAGATTTACGACACGGAGCTTTCTTT
TRBD2	TRBV29-1	NA	TRBJ2-2	CSSIAGEAGELFF	TGCAGCTCTATAGCGGGAGAAGCCGGGGAGCTGTTTTTT
TRBD2	TRBV6-1	NA	TRBJ2-7	CASSEAGLASSTYEQYF	TGTGCCAGCAGTGAAGCCGGACTAGCTAGCTCTACCTACGAGCAGTACTTC
NA	TRBV5-4	NA	TRBJ2-1	CASSSGRNYNEQFF	TGTGCCAGCAGCAGCGGTAGAAACTACAATGAGCAGTTCTTC
NA	TRBV5-6	NA	TRBJ1-1	CASSWGPEGAEAFF	TGTGCCAGCAGCTGGGGGCCAGAGGGGGCTGAAGCTTTCTTT